This T cell receptor (beta chain) was obtained from a study of beta chain features in type 1 diabetes. Whole-study findings and limits: Moderate but significant shortening of TCRB CDR3s was recorded in all four CD4+ subsets from Type 1 diabetes patients.

The CDR3 spans 15 residues. Germline CDR1 and CDR2: MGHRA and YSYEKL. The V segment lost 4 bases and the J segment 7 bases; nucleotides outside the gene matches: 10. The sequenced template was cDNA made from the entire isolated RNA. Sequenced by immunoSEQ multiplex PCR; TCRdb stores in-frame clones only, minus some. The sample holds 100,000 to 150,000 clones, 9% seen once. On this clone: Its matching antigen is unknown.

The source is a man aged 25 to 40 with type 1 diabetes. This chain joins TRBV4-1 and TRBJ2-5; 9 bases agree with TRBD1. Sequencing input: central memory CD4+ T cells from blood. CDR3 loop: CASSPRDREAGTQYF. Here the CDR3 DNA reads TGCGCCAGCAGCCCGAGGGACAGGGAGGCTGGGACCCAGTACTTC.